The T cell receptor (beta chain) under discussion was sequenced for a study of blood T cell repertoires in COVID-19. Study information: Nucleic acid was either cDNA or gDNA, and it came from T cells, B-cell-depleted T cells, or PBMCs.

In the authors' methods: Reference gene primer amplification yielded estimated nucleated cell counts. Assay used: immunoSEQ multiplex PCR; TCRdb lists only in-frame clones, some missing. V and J calls plus clone size are reproduced from that table; the DNA served to infer D and trimming. The data contain about 320,000 clones, approximately 89% of them singletons. The Seattle site enrolled patients during active infection and followed them longitudinally. V lost 6 bases to trimming and J lost 6 bases; unmatched junction nucleotides: 8. The CDR3 consists of 14 residues. Germline V gene sequence: CDR1 MDHEN, CDR2 SYDVKM.

Sequencing was done on a sample of peripheral blood. This chain connects TRBV28 to TRBJ1-5; the match to TRBD1 covers 7 bases. This receptor was taken from a woman in her twenties or thirties with COVID-19, enrolled during active disease. The CDR3 nucleotides are TGTGCCAGCAGGCGACAGGGCCCCGCTCAGCCCCAGCATTTT. Amino acid sequence: CASRRQGPAQPQHF.